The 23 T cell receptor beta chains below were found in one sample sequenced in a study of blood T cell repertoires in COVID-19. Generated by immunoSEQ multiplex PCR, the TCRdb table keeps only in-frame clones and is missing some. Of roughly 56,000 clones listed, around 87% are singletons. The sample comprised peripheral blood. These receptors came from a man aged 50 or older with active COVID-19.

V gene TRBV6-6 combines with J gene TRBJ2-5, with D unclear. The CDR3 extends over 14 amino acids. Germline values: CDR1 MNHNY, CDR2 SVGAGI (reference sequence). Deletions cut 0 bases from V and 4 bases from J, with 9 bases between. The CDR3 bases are TGTGCCAGCAGTTACTCGGATGGGCCAGAGACCCAGTACTTC. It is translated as CASSYSDGPETQYF.

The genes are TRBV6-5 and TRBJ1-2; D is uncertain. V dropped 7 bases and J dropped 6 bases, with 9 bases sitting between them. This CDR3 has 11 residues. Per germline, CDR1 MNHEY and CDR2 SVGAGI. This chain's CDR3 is CASTRGDGYTF. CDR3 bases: TGTGCCAGCACCCGAGGAGATGGCTACACCTTC.

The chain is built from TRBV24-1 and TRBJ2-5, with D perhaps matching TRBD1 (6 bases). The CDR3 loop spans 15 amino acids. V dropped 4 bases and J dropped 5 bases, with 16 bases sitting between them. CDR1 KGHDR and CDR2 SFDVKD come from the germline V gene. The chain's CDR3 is CATSETRGGIETQYF. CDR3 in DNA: TGTGCCACCAGTGAGACGCGAGGGGGTATCGAGACCCAGTACTTC.

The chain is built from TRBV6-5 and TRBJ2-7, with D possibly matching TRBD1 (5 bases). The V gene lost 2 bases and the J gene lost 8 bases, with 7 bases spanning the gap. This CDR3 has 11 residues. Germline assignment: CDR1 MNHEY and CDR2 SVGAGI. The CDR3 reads CASSYGAKQYF. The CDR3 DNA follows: TGTGCCAGCAGTTACGGGGCAAAGCAGTACTTC.

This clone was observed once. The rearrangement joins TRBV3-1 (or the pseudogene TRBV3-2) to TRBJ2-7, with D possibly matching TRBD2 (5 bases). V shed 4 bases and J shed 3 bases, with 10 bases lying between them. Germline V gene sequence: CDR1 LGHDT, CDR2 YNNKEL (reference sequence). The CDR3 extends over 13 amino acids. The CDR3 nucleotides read TGTGCCAGCAGCCGCCTCGGGGACTACGAGCAGTACTTC. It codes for CASSRLGDYEQYF.

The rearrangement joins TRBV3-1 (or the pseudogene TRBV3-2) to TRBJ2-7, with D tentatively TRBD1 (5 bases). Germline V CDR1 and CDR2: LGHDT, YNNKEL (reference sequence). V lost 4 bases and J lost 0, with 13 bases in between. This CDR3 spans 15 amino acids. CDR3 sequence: CASSPKAQGSYEQYF. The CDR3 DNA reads TGTGCCAGCAGCCCAAAGGCTCAGGGCTCCTACGAGCAGTACTTC.

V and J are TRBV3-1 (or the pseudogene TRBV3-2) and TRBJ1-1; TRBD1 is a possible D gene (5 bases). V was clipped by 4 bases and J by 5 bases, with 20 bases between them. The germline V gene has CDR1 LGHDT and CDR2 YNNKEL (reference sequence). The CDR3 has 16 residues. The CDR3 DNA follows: TGTGCCAGCAGCCCCCGAGTCGGCCGGGGGGTGACTGAAGCTTTCTTT. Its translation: CASSPRVGRGVTEAFF.

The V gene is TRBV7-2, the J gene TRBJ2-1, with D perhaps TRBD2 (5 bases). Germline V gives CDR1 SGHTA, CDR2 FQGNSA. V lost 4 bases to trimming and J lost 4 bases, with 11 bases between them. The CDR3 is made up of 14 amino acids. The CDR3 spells CASSSRALYNEQFF. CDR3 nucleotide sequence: TGTGCCAGCAGCTCGCGGGCCTTATACAATGAGCAGTTCTTC.

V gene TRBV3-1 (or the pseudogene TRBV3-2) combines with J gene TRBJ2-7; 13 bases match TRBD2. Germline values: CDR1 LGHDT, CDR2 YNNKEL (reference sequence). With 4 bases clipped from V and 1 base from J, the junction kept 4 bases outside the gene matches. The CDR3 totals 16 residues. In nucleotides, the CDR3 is TGTGCCAGCAGCCCACCGGGACTAGCGGGATCCTACGAGCAGTACTTC. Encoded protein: CASSPPGLAGSYEQYF.

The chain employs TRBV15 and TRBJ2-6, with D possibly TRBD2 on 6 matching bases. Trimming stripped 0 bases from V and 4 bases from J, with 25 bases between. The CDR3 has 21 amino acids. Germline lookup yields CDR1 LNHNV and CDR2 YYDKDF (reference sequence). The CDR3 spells CATSRDVVAAGKVAGANVLTF. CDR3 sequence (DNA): TGTGCCACCAGCAGAGATGTTGTAGCGGCCGGAAAGGTGGCAGGGGCCAACGTCCTGACTTTC.

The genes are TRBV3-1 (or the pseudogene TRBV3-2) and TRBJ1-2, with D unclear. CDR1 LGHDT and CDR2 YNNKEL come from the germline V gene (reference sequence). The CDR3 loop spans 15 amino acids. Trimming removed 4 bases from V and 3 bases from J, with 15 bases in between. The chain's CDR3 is CASSPRTLLHYGYTF. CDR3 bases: TGTGCCAGCAGCCCTCGTACTCTCCTACACTATGGCTACACCTTC.

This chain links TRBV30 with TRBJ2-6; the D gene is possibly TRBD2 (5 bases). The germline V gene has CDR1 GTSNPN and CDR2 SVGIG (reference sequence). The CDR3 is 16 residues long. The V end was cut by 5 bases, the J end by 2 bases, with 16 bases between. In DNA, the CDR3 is TGTGCCTGGTCCCCCCGTTCCGGGACTGGGGCCAACGTCCTGACTTTC. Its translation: CAWSPRSGTGANVLTF.

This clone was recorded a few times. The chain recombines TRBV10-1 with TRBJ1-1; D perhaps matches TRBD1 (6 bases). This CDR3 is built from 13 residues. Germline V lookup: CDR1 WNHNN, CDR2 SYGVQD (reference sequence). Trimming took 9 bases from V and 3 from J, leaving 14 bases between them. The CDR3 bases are TGCGCCAGATTTAATGGACAGCACACTGAAGCTTTCTTT. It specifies CARFNGQHTEAFF.

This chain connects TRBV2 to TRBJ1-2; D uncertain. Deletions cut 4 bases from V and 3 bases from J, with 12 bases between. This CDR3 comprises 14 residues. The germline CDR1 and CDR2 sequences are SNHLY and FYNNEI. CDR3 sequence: CASSVSPDDYGYTF. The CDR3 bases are TGTGCCAGCAGTGTGTCCCCAGATGACTATGGCTACACCTTC.

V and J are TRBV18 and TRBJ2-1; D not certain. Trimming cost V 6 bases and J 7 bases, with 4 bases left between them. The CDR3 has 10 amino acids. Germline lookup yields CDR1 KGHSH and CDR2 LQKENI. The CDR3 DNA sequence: TGTGCCAGCTCTTATAATGAGCAGTTCTTC. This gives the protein CASSYNEQFF.

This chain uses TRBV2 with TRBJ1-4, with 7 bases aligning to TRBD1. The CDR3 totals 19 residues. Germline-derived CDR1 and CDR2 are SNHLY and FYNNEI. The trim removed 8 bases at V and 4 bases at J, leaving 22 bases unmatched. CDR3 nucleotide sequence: TGTGCCAGCGCAAAGGGAACAAACGGACAGGTTCGGGGTAATGAAAAACTGTTTTTT. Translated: CASAKGTNGQVRGNEKLFF.

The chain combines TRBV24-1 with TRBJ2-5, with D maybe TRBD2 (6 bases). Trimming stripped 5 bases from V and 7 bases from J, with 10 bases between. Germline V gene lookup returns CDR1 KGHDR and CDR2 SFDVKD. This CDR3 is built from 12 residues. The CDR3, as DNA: TGTGCCACCAGTGCCGGGGGTGCGACCCAGTACTTC. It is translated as CATSAGGATQYF.

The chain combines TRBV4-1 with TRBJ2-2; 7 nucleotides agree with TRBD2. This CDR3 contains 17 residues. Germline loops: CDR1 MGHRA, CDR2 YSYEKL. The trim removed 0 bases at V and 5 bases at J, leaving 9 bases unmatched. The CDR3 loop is CASSQDRGEGGTGELFF. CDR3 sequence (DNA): TGCGCCAGCAGCCAAGATCGAGGGGAGGGAGGAACCGGGGAGCTGTTTTTT.

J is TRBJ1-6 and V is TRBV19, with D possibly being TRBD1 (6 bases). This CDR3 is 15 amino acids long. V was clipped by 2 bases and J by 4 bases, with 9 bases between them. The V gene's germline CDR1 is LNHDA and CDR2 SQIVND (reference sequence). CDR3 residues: CASSIMQGYNSPLHF. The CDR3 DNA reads TGTGCCAGTAGTATAATGCAGGGGTATAATTCACCCCTCCACTTT. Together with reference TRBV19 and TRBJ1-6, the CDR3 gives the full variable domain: DGGITQSPKYLFRKEGQNVTLSCEQNLNHDAMYWYRQDPGQGLRLIYYSQIVNDFQKGDIAEGYSVSREKKESFPLTVTSAQKNPTAFYLCASSIMQGYNSPLHFGNGTRLTVT.

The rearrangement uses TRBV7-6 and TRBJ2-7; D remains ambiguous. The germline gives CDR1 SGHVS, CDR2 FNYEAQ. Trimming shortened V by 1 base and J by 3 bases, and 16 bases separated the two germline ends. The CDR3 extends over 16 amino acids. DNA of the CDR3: TGTGCCAGCAGCTTAGGAGCGTTCAAGTCGGACTACGAGCAGTACTTC. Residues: CASSLGAFKSDYEQYF.

The chain's CDR3 is CASSAEGAQPQHF. In DNA form, the CDR3 reads TGCGCCAGCAGCGCCGAGGGCGCTCAGCCCCAGCATTTT. V gene TRBV5-1 combines with J gene TRBJ1-5; unclear D gene. Germline V gene lookup returns CDR1 SGHRS and CDR2 YFSETQ. The V gene lost 4 bases and the J gene lost 6 bases, with 11 bases spanning the gap. This CDR3 is built from 13 residues.

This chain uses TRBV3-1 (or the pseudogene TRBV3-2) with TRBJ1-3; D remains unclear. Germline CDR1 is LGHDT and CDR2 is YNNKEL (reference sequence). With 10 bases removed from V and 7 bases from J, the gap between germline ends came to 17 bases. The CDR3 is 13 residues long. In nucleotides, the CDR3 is TGTGCCACCAAGGCCATCGCCGGGAACACCATATATTTT. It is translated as CATKAIAGNTIYF.

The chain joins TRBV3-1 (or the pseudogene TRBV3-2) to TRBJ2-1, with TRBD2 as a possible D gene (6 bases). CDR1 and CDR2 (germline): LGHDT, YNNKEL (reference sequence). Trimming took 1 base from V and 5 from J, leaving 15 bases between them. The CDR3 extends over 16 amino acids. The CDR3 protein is CASSQGFRGTHNEQFF. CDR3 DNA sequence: TGTGCCAGCAGCCAAGGTTTCCGGGGGACTCACAATGAGCAGTTCTTC.